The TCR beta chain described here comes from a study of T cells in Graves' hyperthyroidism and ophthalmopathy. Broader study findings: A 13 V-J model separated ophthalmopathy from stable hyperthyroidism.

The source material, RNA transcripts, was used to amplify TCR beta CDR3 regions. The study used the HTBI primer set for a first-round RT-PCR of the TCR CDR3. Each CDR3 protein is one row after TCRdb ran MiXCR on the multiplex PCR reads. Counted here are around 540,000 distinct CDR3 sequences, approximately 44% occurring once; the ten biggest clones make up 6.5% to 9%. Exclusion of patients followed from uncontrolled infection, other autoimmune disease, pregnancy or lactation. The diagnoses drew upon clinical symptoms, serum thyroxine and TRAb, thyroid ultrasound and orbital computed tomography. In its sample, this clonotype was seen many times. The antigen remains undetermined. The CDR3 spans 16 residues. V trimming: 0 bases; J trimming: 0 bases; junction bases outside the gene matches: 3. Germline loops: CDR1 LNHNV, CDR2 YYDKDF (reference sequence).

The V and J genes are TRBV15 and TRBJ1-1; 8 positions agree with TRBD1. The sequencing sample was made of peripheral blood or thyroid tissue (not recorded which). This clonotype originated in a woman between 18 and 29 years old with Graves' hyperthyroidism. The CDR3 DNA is TGTGCCACCAGCAGAGATAGGACAGGGCTGAACACTGAAGCTTTCTTT. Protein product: CATSRDRTGLNTEAFF.